This passage covers 24 T cell receptor beta chains from one sample sequenced in a study of T cell changes during pregnancy in multiple sclerosis. Here immunoSEQ multiplex PCR was the method, and the copy in TCRdb shows in-frame clones only, minus some. This sample has about 40,000 clones, with around 89% found just once. The input for sequencing was CD4+ T cells from peripheral blood mononuclear cells, taken after pregnancy. The origin of the receptors is a female donor with multiple sclerosis, enrolled in a pregnancy study.

The rearrangement uses TRBV19 and TRBJ2-3; TRBD2 aligns across 11 bases. With 5 bases clipped from V and 2 bases from J, the junction kept 3 bases outside the gene matches. This CDR3 region has 15 residues. Looked up from germline, CDR1 is LNHDA and CDR2 is SQIVND (reference sequence). CDR3 loop: CASSPGLAATDTQYF. The CDR3 region has the DNA TGTGCCAGTAGTCCGGGACTAGCGGCCACAGATACGCAGTATTTT.

V gene TRBV9 combines with J gene TRBJ1-3; a weak D match, TRBD1 (5 bases). V lost 0 bases, J lost 0 bases, and 16 bases lay in between. Germline V gives CDR1 SGDLS, CDR2 YYNGEE. The CDR3 runs 18 residues. CDR3 sequence reads: CASSVADTSLPSGNTIYF. The CDR3 nucleotides are TGTGCCAGCAGCGTAGCGGACACCTCCTTGCCCTCTGGAAACACCATATATTTT. The variable domain in full, with the rest retrieved from reference TRBV9 and TRBJ1-3, is DSGVTQTPKHLITATGQRVTLRCSPRSGDLSVYWYQQSLDQGLQFLIQYYNGEERAKGNILERFSAQQFPDLHSELNLSSLELGDSALYFCASSVADTSLPSGNTIYFGEGSWLTVV.

The V call is TRBV30, the J call TRBJ2-5; D gene unclear. Between the trimmed V and J ends, which lost 1 base and 1 base, there was a span of 4 bases. CDR3 size: 12 residues. From germline, CDR1 is GTSNPN and CDR2 SVGIG (reference sequence). CDR3 sequence: CAWSAIQETQYF. Here the CDR3 DNA reads TGTGCCTGGAGTGCCATCCAAGAGACCCAGTACTTC.

The V call is TRBV6-1, the J call TRBJ2-2; 8 nucleotides align to TRBD1. Unmatched junction bases numbered 5, after V lost 4 bases and J lost 4 bases. Germline V CDR1 and CDR2: MNHNS, SASEGT. CDR3 size: 15 residues. The CDR3 nucleotides are TGTGCCAGCAGTGGAGCAGGGGGCCTCACCGGGGAGCTGTTTTTT. Translated: CASSGAGGLTGELFF.

The V call is TRBV7-2, the J call TRBJ2-3; D is perhaps TRBD2 (6 bases). Germline lookup yields CDR1 SGHTA and CDR2 FQGNSA. This CDR3 contains 12 residues. V dropped 3 bases and J dropped 14 bases, with 15 bases sitting between them. The CDR3 sequence: CASSLVADPGYF. DNA of the CDR3: TGTGCCAGCAGCTTGGTAGCGGACCCGGGGTATTTT.

V usage is TRBV7-9 and J usage is TRBJ2-5; D is uncertain. With 5 bases removed from V and 5 bases from J, the gap between germline ends came to 15 bases. Germline loops: CDR1 SEHNR, CDR2 FQNEAQ (reference sequence). The CDR3 sequence is 14 residues long. The chain's CDR3 is CASSPRRVGETQYF. CDR3 nucleotide sequence: TGTGCCAGCAGCCCCCGAAGAGTCGGGGAGACCCAGTACTTC.

The chain combines TRBV10-3 with TRBJ2-7; TRBD2 aligns across 13 bases. The CDR3 totals 13 residues. Germline trimming cut 6 bases from V and 5 bases from J; bases unmatched to any gene: 1. From germline, CDR1 is ENHRY and CDR2 SYGVKD. The CDR3, as DNA: TGTGCCATCAGGGGACTAGCGGGAAACGAGCAGTACTTC. Protein: CAIRGLAGNEQYF.

J is TRBJ2-2 and V is TRBV10-3, with 9 bases that match TRBD2. Germline V gene data show CDR1 as ENHRY and CDR2 as SYGVKD. The CDR3 extends over 15 amino acids. With 7 bases clipped from V and 7 bases from J, the junction kept 10 bases outside the gene matches. The DNA for the CDR3 is TGTGCCATCACGAGGACTAGCGCAACGGGCGGGGAGCTGTTTTTT. Protein product: CAITRTSATGGELFF.

J is TRBJ2-5 and V is TRBV5-1; 7 nucleotides line up with TRBD1. The CDR3 spans 14 residues. Germline CDR1 is SGHRS and CDR2 is YFSETQ. The J segment lost 0 bases and the V segment lost 4 bases, leaving 3 bases of the junction unmatched. The CDR3 nucleotides are TGCGCCAGCAGCATAGGACAGGACCAAGAGACCCAGTACTTC. It specifies CASSIGQDQETQYF.

This chain joins TRBV7-9 and TRBJ1-4; D ambiguous. Trimming cost V 5 bases and J 0 bases, with 7 bases left between them. Germline V gene sequence: CDR1 SEHNR, CDR2 FQNEAQ (reference sequence). The CDR3 runs 14 residues. Here the CDR3 DNA reads TGTGCCAGCAGCACTAACCCAACTAATGAAAAACTGTTTTTT. It yields the protein CASSTNPTNEKLFF.

This clone was seen just once. V gene TRBV19 combines with J gene TRBJ2-1; the D gene is possibly TRBD2 (5 bases). Germline V gives CDR1 LNHDA, CDR2 SQIVND (reference sequence). The CDR3 loop spans 14 amino acids. Trimming cost V 1 base and J 1 base, with 5 bases left between them. CDR3 sequence reads: CASSIVASYNEQFF. CDR3 sequence (DNA): TGTGCCAGTAGTATAGTAGCGTCCTACAATGAGCAGTTCTTC.

The gene calls are TRBV4-3 and TRBJ2-2; D call uncertain. Trimming cost V 3 bases and J 5 bases, with 4 bases left between them. CDR3 length: 12 amino acids. In germline, CDR1 is LGHNA, CDR2 YSLEER. In nucleotides, the CDR3 is TGCGCCAGCAGCCACCTGACCGGGGAGCTGTTTTTT. The encoded protein is CASSHLTGELFF.

The CDR3 sequence is CASSPLRTGAYEQYF. The CDR3 coding sequence is TGTGCCAGCTCACCTCTCAGGACAGGAGCATACGAGCAGTACTTC. This chain connects TRBV18 to TRBJ2-7, with 7 bases identical to TRBD1. Unmatched junction bases numbered 9, after V lost 3 bases and J lost 4 bases. This CDR3 comprises 15 residues. Germline CDR1 is KGHSH and CDR2 is LQKENI.

The chain is built from TRBV30 and TRBJ2-7; 8 nucleotides agree with TRBD1. The trim removed 5 bases at V and 3 bases at J, leaving 12 bases unmatched. This CDR3 contains 15 residues. Per the germline V gene, CDR1 is GTSNPN and CDR2 is SVGIG (reference sequence). This CDR3 is CAWQPRQGLIYEQYF. The CDR3, as DNA: TGTGCCTGGCAGCCAAGACAGGGGTTAATCTACGAGCAGTACTTC.

This rearrangement joins TRBV9 to TRBJ1-3, with TRBD1 as a possible D gene (6 bases). Between the trimmed V and J ends, which lost 5 bases and 2 bases, there was a span of 17 bases. The CDR3 totals 16 residues. Germline values: CDR1 SGDLS, CDR2 YYNGEE. CDR3 sequence reads: CASSIDRRLAGNTIYF. The CDR3 nucleotides are TGTGCCAGCAGTATAGACAGGCGGCTGGCTGGAAACACCATATATTTT.

The rearrangement uses TRBV11-2 and TRBJ2-7; D perhaps matches TRBD1 (5 bases). The length of the CDR3 is 13 residues. Trimming left V 1 base short and J 4 bases short, with 8 bases between. Germline CDR1 SGHAT, CDR2 FQNNGV. The CDR3 loop reads CASSLGTKYEQYF. The CDR3 DNA sequence: TGTGCCAGCAGCTTAGGGACAAAATACGAGCAGTACTTC. Together with reference TRBV11-2 and TRBJ2-7, the CDR3 gives the full variable domain: EAGVAQSPRYKIIEKRQSVAFWCNPISGHATLYWYQQILGQGPKLLIQFQNNGVVDDSQLPKDRFSAERLKGVDSTLKIQPAKLEDSAVYLCASSLGTKYEQYFGPGTRLTVT.

The genes are TRBV30 and TRBJ1-1, with 11 bases identical to TRBD1. Germline V CDR1 and CDR2: GTSNPN, SVGIG (reference sequence). After removal of 7 bases from V and 9 bases from J, the junction contained 7 bases not matched to a gene. The CDR3 sequence is 12 residues long. The CDR3 sequence is CAFQGQGVQAFF. CDR3 nucleotide sequence: TGTGCCTTCCAGGGACAGGGGGTCCAAGCTTTCTTT.

The chain has TRBV6-5 and TRBJ2-1; 10 bases fit TRBD1. Germline V gives CDR1 MNHEY, CDR2 SVGAGI. There are 15 residues in the CDR3. V shed 6 bases, J shed 6 bases, and the junction held 8 bases outside the gene matches. The CDR3 sequence is CASRPGTGDSNEQFF. CDR3 sequence (DNA): TGTGCCAGCAGACCGGGGACAGGGGACAGCAATGAGCAGTTCTTC.

V usage is TRBV18 and J usage is TRBJ2-6; D unclear. This CDR3 has 16 amino acids. Germline CDR1 reads KGHSH; CDR2 reads LQKENI. The V end was cut by 2 bases, the J end by 0 bases, with 8 bases between. The CDR3, as DNA: TGTGCCAGCTCACCAACAGAGAGCTCTGGGGCCAACGTCCTGACTTTC. This encodes CASSPTESSGANVLTF. Based on the CDR3 plus reference TRBV18 and TRBJ2-6, the full variable domain is NAGVMQNPRHLVRRRGQEARLRCSPMKGHSHVYWYRQLPEEGLKFMVYLQKENIIDESGMPKERFSAEFPKEGPSILRIQQVVRGDSAAYFCASSPTESSGANVLTFGAGSRLTVL.

J is TRBJ2-7 and V is TRBV5-5; the D gene is possibly TRBD2 (6 bases). V was pared by 6 bases and J by 1 base, with 17 bases between. This CDR3 comprises 15 residues. The V gene's germline CDR1 is SGHKS and CDR2 YYEKEE (reference sequence). This CDR3 reads CASNSRPGLSYEQYF. The CDR3, as DNA: TGTGCCAGCAACTCGAGGCCGGGACTGTCCTACGAGCAGTACTTC. The variable domain in full, completed from reference TRBV5-5 and TRBJ2-7, reads DAGVTQSPTHLIKTRGQQVTLRCSPISGHKSVSWYQQVLGQGPQFIFQYYEKEERGRGNFPDRFSARQFPNYSSELNVNALLLGDSALYLCASNSRPGLSYEQYFGPGTRLTVT.

This chain joins TRBV9 and TRBJ2-7; 13 nucleotides agree with TRBD2. Germline V gene data show CDR1 as SGDLS and CDR2 as YYNGEE. Unmatched junction bases numbered 5, after V lost 3 bases and J lost 5 bases. The CDR3 runs 15 residues. CDR3 coding DNA: TGTGCCAGCAGCGCCCCGGGACTAGCGGGAAACGAGCAGTACTTC. Its protein is CASSAPGLAGNEQYF.

The gene calls are TRBV18 and TRBJ2-7; 7 nucleotides match TRBD1. The V and J ends lost 4 bases and 3 bases, in that order; junction bases with no gene match: 12. This CDR3 is 16 amino acids long. Per the germline V gene, CDR1 is KGHSH and CDR2 is LQKENI. CDR3: CASSRPPEQGHYEQYF. In DNA form, the CDR3 reads TGTGCCAGCTCACGCCCACCGGAACAGGGGCACTACGAGCAGTACTTC.

The rearrangement uses TRBV7-2 and TRBJ2-7; tentatively, D is TRBD1 (6 bases). Germline CDR1 and CDR2: SGHTA and FQGNSA. Trimming removed 3 bases at V and 1 base at J, with 7 bases between. The CDR3 is made up of 13 amino acids. The CDR3 protein is CASSFQGSYEQYF. The CDR3 bases are TGTGCCAGCAGCTTTCAGGGGTCCTACGAGCAGTACTTC. The full variable domain, completed using reference TRBV7-2 and TRBJ2-7, is GAGVSQSPSNKVTEKGKDVELRCDPISGHTALYWYRQSLGQGLEFLIYFQGNSAPDKSGLPSDRFSAERTGGSVSTLTIQRTQQEDSAVYLCASSFQGSYEQYFGPGTRLTVT.

J is TRBJ2-2 and V is TRBV10-1; D may be TRBD2 (5 bases). This CDR3 region has 17 residues. CDR1 and CDR2 (germline): WNHNN, SYGVQD (reference sequence). The V end was cut by 5 bases, the J end by 6 bases, with 22 bases between. CDR3 DNA sequence: TGCGCCAGCAGTCCAATACTCCGGGATAGGGAATCCGGGGAGCTGTTTTTT. It specifies CASSPILRDRESGELFF.